These 21 T cell receptor beta chains came from one sample sequenced in a study of blood T cell repertoires in COVID-19. Profiled with immunoSEQ multiplex PCR; TCRdb holds only in-frame clones, not every one. The sample has 150,000 to 200,000 clones; about 91% are singletons. The sample comprised peripheral blood. The receptors originated from a woman younger than 45 with acute or convalescent COVID-19.

J is TRBJ1-1 and V is TRBV5-4; TRBD1 might be the D (5 bases). Trimming removed 4 bases at V and 3 bases at J, with 13 bases between. Germline CDR1 SGHNT, CDR2 YYREEE (reference sequence). There are 14 residues in the CDR3. CDR3 DNA sequence: TGTGCCAGCAGCATAAACTGGACACACACTGAAGCTTTCTTT. Amino acid sequence: CASSINWTHTEAFF.

This clone came up a few times. This chain connects TRBV28 to TRBJ1-5, with 7 positions matching TRBD1. The CDR3 covers 16 residues. The junction had 7 bases not matched to a gene; V was cut back by 5 bases and J by 0 bases. Germline V CDR1 and CDR2: MDHEN, SYDVKM. CDR3 nucleotide sequence: TGTGCCAGCAGTGCCCGGGACAGAGATAGCAATCAGCCCCAGCATTTT. The encoded protein is CASSARDRDSNQPQHF. Looking up the rest from reference TRBV28 and TRBJ1-5 gives the full variable domain: DVKVTQSSRYLVKRTGEKVFLECVQDMDHENMFWYRQDPGLGLRLIYFSYDVKMKEKGDIPEGYSVSREKKERFSLILESASTNQTSMYLCASSARDRDSNQPQHFGDGTRLSIL.

The chain uses TRBV2 and TRBJ1-1, with TRBD1 as a possible D gene (5 bases). The CDR3 runs to 11 residues. The V and J ends lost 7 bases and 10 bases respectively, with 13 bases between them. Germline CDR1 SNHLY, CDR2 FYNNEI. Written as DNA, the CDR3 is TGTGCCAGCACCGAGCAGGGTAGAGCTTTCTTT. Encoded protein: CASTEQGRAFF. Combining the CDR3 with reference TRBV2 and TRBJ1-1 gives the whole variable domain EPEVTQTPSHQVTQMGQEVILRCVPISNHLYFYWYRQILGQKVEFLVSFYNNEISEKSEIFDDQFSVERPDGSNFTLKIRSTKLEDSAMYFCASTEQGRAFFGQGTRLTVV.

Regarding this clone: Distinct nucleotide sequences in the sample also encode this CDR3. The chain carries TRBV7-9 and TRBJ2-1, with D perhaps matching TRBD2 (6 bases). Germline CDR1 SEHNR, CDR2 FQNEAQ (reference sequence). The V gene lost 3 bases and the J gene lost 7 bases, with 7 bases spanning the gap. This CDR3 comprises 12 residues. The CDR3 region has the DNA TGTGCCAGCAGCTTGGAGGGTAATGAGCAGTTCTTC. It is translated as CASSLEGNEQFF. Looking up the rest from reference TRBV7-9 and TRBJ2-1 gives the full variable domain: DTGVSQNPRHKITKRGQNVTFRCDPISEHNRLYWYRQTLGQGPEFLTYFQNEAQLEKSRLLSDRFSAERPKGSFSTLEIQRTEQGDSAMYLCASSLEGNEQFFGPGTRLTVL.

The V call is TRBV10-3, the J call TRBJ1-4; 7 bases line up with TRBD1. J was trimmed by 7 bases and V by 2 bases; bases with no gene match: 4. The germline CDR1 and CDR2 sequences are ENHRY and SYGVKD. CDR3 size: 14 residues. The CDR3 loop is CAISEQGEVEKLFF. For the CDR3, the DNA is TGTGCCATCAGTGAGCAGGGGGAAGTTGAAAAACTGTTTTTT.

The rearrangement uses TRBV2 and TRBJ2-3; D unclear. Per germline, CDR1 SNHLY and CDR2 FYNNEI. CDR3 length: 13 residues. V lost 6 bases and J 6 bases, leaving 13 bases between the germline ends. CDR3 loop: CASSVVGPDTQYF. The DNA for the CDR3 is TGTGCCAGCAGCGTCGTGGGCCCCGATACGCAGTATTTT. The full variable domain, with the rest looked up from reference TRBV2 and TRBJ2-3, is EPEVTQTPSHQVTQMGQEVILRCVPISNHLYFYWYRQILGQKVEFLVSFYNNEISEKSEIFDDQFSVERPDGSNFTLKIRSTKLEDSAMYFCASSVVGPDTQYFGPGTRLTVL.

The chain carries TRBV3-1 (or the pseudogene TRBV3-2) and TRBJ1-6, with 7 bases that match TRBD1. This CDR3 has 12 amino acids. Unmatched junction bases numbered 2, after V lost 8 bases and J lost 7 bases. CDR1 LGHDT and CDR2 YNNKEL come from the germline V gene (reference sequence). The CDR3 reads CASWDRNSPLHF. The CDR3 DNA sequence: TGTGCCAGCTGGGACAGAAATTCACCCCTCCACTTT.

The chain joins TRBV12-3 or TRBV12-4 to TRBJ1-3; D unresolved. The CDR3 loop spans 12 amino acids. The V gene lost 4 bases and the J gene lost 7 bases, with 8 bases spanning the gap. CDR3 coding DNA: TGTGCCAGCAGTTCTATACCGAACACCATATATTTT. This sequence encodes CASSSIPNTIYF.

The rearrangement links TRBV10-3 to TRBJ2-1, with 12 bases matching TRBD2. This CDR3 has 17 residues. The V gene end was trimmed by 4 bases and the J gene end by 9 bases; junction bases not matched to a gene: 13. CDR1 is ENHRY, CDR2 SYGVKD, per germline. CDR3 DNA: TGTGCCATCAGTGTGGGTCTAGCGGGAGGGTTTTCAGGTGAGCAGTTCTTC. Amino acid sequence: CAISVGLAGGFSGEQFF.

J is TRBJ2-2 and V is TRBV30; weak D call: TRBD2 (6 bases). This CDR3 is built from 14 residues. Between the trimmed V and J ends, which lost 3 bases and 1 base, there was a span of 9 bases. Germline V CDR1 and CDR2: GTSNPN, SVGIG (reference sequence). The CDR3 protein is CAWSLSGNTGELFF. The CDR3 DNA follows: TGTGCCTGGAGCCTTAGCGGGAACACCGGGGAGCTGTTTTTT.

Only one count was recorded for this clone. The chain recombines TRBV7-9 with TRBJ2-1; D is unresolved. Trimming removed 0 bases from V and 9 bases from J, with 9 bases in between. The CDR3 is 13 amino acids. Germline CDR1 is SEHNR and CDR2 is FQNEAQ (reference sequence). The CDR3 is CASSLATETEQFF. The CDR3 DNA follows: TGTGCCAGCAGCTTAGCCACAGAAACTGAGCAGTTCTTC.

Only one count was recorded for this clone. The V gene is TRBV5-6, the J gene TRBJ2-5; D is possibly TRBD2 (7 bases). CDR1 and CDR2 from the germline V gene are SGHDT and YYEEEE. Trimming pared 4 bases from V and 5 bases from J, leaving 15 bases between. This CDR3 has 14 amino acids. DNA of the CDR3: TGTGCCAGCAGCCCGCTCGGGGGGCCGGAGACCCAGTACTTC. Translated: CASSPLGGPETQYF. Supplemented by reference TRBV5-6 and TRBJ2-5, the full variable domain reads DAGVTQSPTHLIKTRGQQVTLRCSPKSGHDTVSWYQQALGQGPQFIFQYYEEEERQRGNFPDRFSGHQFPNYSSELNVNALLLGDSALYLCASSPLGGPETQYFGPGTRLLVL.

This sequence joins TRBV5-1 and TRBJ2-7, with D maybe TRBD2 (5 bases). Trimming stripped 8 bases from V and 2 bases from J, with 20 bases between. The CDR3 covers 15 residues. The germline gives CDR1 SGHRS, CDR2 YFSETQ. The CDR3 DNA reads as TGCGCCAGTAGAACCTTTAGCGAGGTTGCCTACGAGCAGTACTTC. This codes for CASRTFSEVAYEQYF.

The CDR3 sequence is CASSLGGADYGYTF. CDR3 nucleotides: TGTGCCAGCAGTTTAGGGGGGGCGGACTATGGCTACACCTTC. The rearrangement uses TRBV28 and TRBJ1-2; weak D call: TRBD1 (6 bases). Trimming shortened V by 2 bases and J by 3 bases, and 10 bases separated the two germline ends. CDR1 and CDR2 (germline): MDHEN, SYDVKM. CDR3 length equals 14 residues.

V usage is TRBV3-1 (or the pseudogene TRBV3-2) and J usage is TRBJ2-3; D is unresolved. The germline V gene encodes CDR1 LGHDT and CDR2 YNNKEL (reference sequence). The CDR3 totals 11 residues. V gave up 6 bases and J gave up 4 bases, with 5 bases separating them. The CDR3 is CASRVADTQYF. CDR3 DNA sequence: TGTGCCAGCAGGGTAGCAGATACGCAGTATTTT.

The chain carries TRBV10-3 and TRBJ1-3; 7 bases are a match to TRBD1. The CDR3 length is 16 residues. Trimming cost V 6 bases and J 0 bases; bases outside gene matches: 8. Germline CDR1 and CDR2: ENHRY and SYGVKD. The CDR3 protein is CAISDRVGSSGNTIYF. The CDR3 bases are TGTGCCATCAGCGACAGGGTCGGGAGCTCTGGAAACACCATATATTTT.

The CDR3 sequence: CASSPPSGSRVPGELFF. CDR3 coding DNA: TGTGCCAGCTCACCACCCAGCGGGAGTCGTGTTCCCGGGGAGCTGTTTTTT. V and J are TRBV18 and TRBJ2-2, with 8 bases lining up with TRBD2. CDR1 and CDR2 from the germline V gene are KGHSH and LQKENI. The V and J ends lost 0 bases and 6 bases, in that order; junction bases with no gene match: 9. The CDR3 has 17 amino acids.

The sample holds one count of this clone. A read error may account for a junction end that differs from germline. The chain employs TRBV6-1 and TRBJ2-1; TRBD2 matches at 11 bases. The CDR3 is made up of 12 amino acids. Per germline, CDR1 MNHNS and CDR2 SASEGT. The CDR3 coding sequence is TGTGCCAGCAGTGAAGCGTTACTAGCGGGAGTCTTC. Translated: CASSEALLAGVF.

This clone was seen more than once but under ten times. This chain joins TRBV10-3 and TRBJ2-2, with 7 bases lining up with TRBD2. Trimming cost V 6 bases and J 7 bases; bases outside gene matches: 8. The germline CDR1 and CDR2 sequences are ENHRY and SYGVKD. The CDR3 loop spans 14 amino acids. This CDR3 reads CAISEGLSFGELFF. The CDR3, as DNA: TGTGCCATCAGCGAGGGACTATCTTTCGGGGAGCTGTTTTTT.

This rearrangement joins TRBV19 to TRBJ1-2, with D maybe TRBD1 (5 bases). V was clipped by 8 bases and J by 8 bases, with 21 bases between them. Germline CDR1 is LNHDA and CDR2 is SQIVND (reference sequence). This CDR3 contains 14 residues. CDR3 sequence: CASRKGRDGGGYTF. The CDR3 bases are TGTGCCAGTCGTAAAGGGAGGGACGGGGGAGGCTACACCTTC.

This rearrangement joins TRBV30 to TRBJ2-1; 13 nucleotides align to TRBD2. The CDR3 contains 13 residues. Germline V gene data show CDR1 as GTSNPN and CDR2 as SVGIG (reference sequence). J was trimmed by 10 bases and V by 3 bases; bases with no gene match: 3. In DNA, the CDR3 is TGTGCCTGGAGCCGGACTAGCGGGAGAGAGCAGTTCTTC. It is translated as CAWSRTSGREQFF.